The 11 T cell receptor beta chains reported below all come from one sample, sequenced in a study of CD8 T cells in ankylosing spondylitis. The study, taken as a whole, reports: One TCR beta motif, made up of roughly eight highly homologous variants, appeared characteristic of ankylosing spondylitis blood.

These receptors' antigens are unknown. TCRdb re-analysed the 5' RACE reads in MiXCR, keeping a single row per CDR3 protein. The sample contains roughly 670,000 distinct CDR3 sequences, around 19% of which appear only once. What was sequenced was blood, either unsorted or a sorted T cell fraction (not recorded which). These receptors originate from a male donor with ankylosing spondylitis.

This clonotype was found a few times. The J gene is TRBJ1-5, the V gene TRBV12-3 or TRBV12-4; D uncertain. There are 11 residues in the CDR3. The V end was cut by 6 bases, the J end by 8 bases, with 8 bases between. CDR3 DNA sequence: TGTGCCAGCAGCATCGGGGAGCCCCAGCATTTT. This codes for CASSIGEPQHF.

This clonotype was counted a few times. The J gene is TRBJ2-2, the V gene TRBV29-1, with 9 bases lining up with TRBD1. Germline V gene data show CDR1 as SQVTM and CDR2 as ANQGSEA. Losses at the gene ends were 7 bases for V and 5 bases for J; bases not matched to a gene: 8. CDR3 length equals 14 residues. As DNA, the CDR3 is TGCAGCGGGGTGTTACAGGGGGCGACCGGGGAGCTGTTTTTT. It yields the protein CSGVLQGATGELFF.

CDR3 region: CASSPPGQGPYEQYF. The CDR3, as DNA: TGTGCCAGCAGCCCACCGGGACAGGGCCCTTACGAGCAGTACTTC. The chain combines TRBV6-1 with TRBJ2-7; 9 positions agree with TRBD1. The V gene end was trimmed by 6 bases and the J gene end by 4 bases; junction bases not matched to a gene: 10. From germline, CDR1 is MNHNS and CDR2 SASEGT. The CDR3 runs to 15 residues.

This CDR3 is CASSQVQGSIFPGELFF. The CDR3 nucleotides are TGTGCCAGCAGCCAAGTACAGGGGTCCATCTTCCCCGGGGAGCTGTTTTTT. This chain links TRBV14 with TRBJ2-2; 7 bases agree with TRBD1. V was pared by 1 base and J by 6 bases, with 11 bases of the junction left unmatched. Germline loops: CDR1 SGHDN, CDR2 FVKESK. The CDR3 is 17 amino acids.

This clonotype was detected a few times. CDR3 residues: CASRAKWLAGVMTDTQYF. In DNA, the CDR3 is TGTGCCAGCAGAGCTAAGTGGCTAGCGGGAGTAATGACAGATACGCAGTATTTT. This chain joins TRBV28 and TRBJ2-3; TRBD2 matches at 10 bases. CDR1 MDHEN and CDR2 SYDVKM come from the germline V gene. The CDR3 totals 18 residues. Losses at the gene ends were 6 bases for V and 3 bases for J; bases not matched to a gene: 15.

V usage is TRBV2 and J usage is TRBJ2-1; 13 bases are a match to TRBD2. CDR1 SNHLY and CDR2 FYNNEI come from the germline V gene. With 6 bases clipped from V and 9 bases from J, the junction kept 8 bases outside the gene matches. The CDR3 has 15 amino acids. CDR3 nucleotide sequence: TGTGCCAGCAGGGCCCCGGGACTAGCGGGACTTGAGCAGTTCTTC. This translates into CASRAPGLAGLEQFF.

The chain employs TRBV4-2 and TRBJ1-5; D is undetermined. The CDR3 totals 14 residues. V gave up 1 base and J gave up 3 bases, with 7 bases separating them. Germline CDR1 reads LGHNA; CDR2 reads YNFKEQ. CDR3 amino acids: CASSQVALNQPQHF. The DNA for the CDR3 is TGTGCCAGCAGCCAAGTTGCACTCAATCAGCCCCAGCATTTT.

The rearrangement links TRBV5-1 to TRBJ2-1; TRBD2 agrees at 11 bases. This CDR3 contains 16 residues. Trimming cost V 4 bases and J 7 bases; bases outside gene matches: 10. Germline V lookup: CDR1 SGHRS, CDR2 YFSETQ. The CDR3 DNA reads as TGCGCCAGCAGCCGTCAGACTAGCGGGGCCCGAAATGAGCAGTTCTTC. As protein: CASSRQTSGARNEQFF.

At least ten counts were recorded for this clonotype. This sequence joins TRBV9 and TRBJ2-1; 11 bases are a match to TRBD1. CDR1 and CDR2 from the germline V gene are SGDLS and YYNGEE. The length of the CDR3 is 15 residues. J was trimmed by 6 bases and V by 5 bases; bases with no gene match: 7. CDR3 region: CASSPSDRGLNEQFF. The DNA for the CDR3 is TGTGCCAGCAGTCCGTCGGACAGGGGGCTCAATGAGCAGTTCTTC.

This clonotype was picked up a small number of times. The chain couples TRBV7-2 to TRBJ2-2, with 10 bases that match TRBD1. Germline CDR1 reads SGHTA; CDR2 reads FQGNSA. This CDR3 is built from 16 residues. V lost 7 bases and J lost 5; bases outside the gene matches: 10. CDR3 in amino acids: CASNLGEGQGTGELFF. Written as DNA, the CDR3 is TGTGCCAGCAACCTGGGAGAGGGACAGGGGACCGGGGAGCTGTTTTTT.

This clonotype was recorded many times. The chain employs TRBV5-1 and TRBJ1-1; 8 nucleotides align to TRBD1. This CDR3 is built from 14 residues. V lost 5 bases to trimming and J lost 5 bases; unmatched junction nucleotides: 8. Per germline, CDR1 SGHRS and CDR2 YFSETQ. In nucleotides, the CDR3 is TGCGCCAGCAGTCCCGGACAGGGTAAGACTGAAGCTTTCTTT. Translating it yields CASSPGQGKTEAFF.